This section outlines one T cell receptor beta chain sequence together with its context. This clonotype has ten or more counts. The clone's antigen remains unknown. The record has no base qualities; no much larger clone is one base away. This record comes from a study of T cell repertoires in cytomegalovirus infection (dated by TCRdb to between 2019 and 2020). Describing the broader study: Because public TCR beta signatures pointed to carriage of CMV infection together with the matching HLA type, the HLA type of each donor mattered for the analysis. General study outcomes and caveats: The ex vivo response was dominated by HLA-C-restricted CMV-specific TCR beta clonotypes, which also provided the single most frequent clonotype in two of eight donors. In both this cohort and an independent roughly 350-donor cohort, the cumulative frequency of public TCR beta family members distinguished carriers of CMV infection plus the relevant HLA type.

Including the terminal cysteine and phenylalanine, the CDR3 comprises 11 residues. CDR3 DNA only is kept here, 33 bases in frame from base 1. V is cut by 6 bases and J by 0 bases, and the space between the germline ends is 5 bases. The germline V gene (reference sequence) supplies CDR1 DFQATT and CDR2 SNEGSKA. The sequencing machine was an Illumina HiSeq 1500. TCRdb handled the public reads itself, with Q25 trimming in fastp and clone calling in MiXCR, and kept productive beta chains. Records with the same CDR3 protein are collapsed into one entry carrying the most frequent genes and DNA. The table for this sample lists some 220,000 distinct CDR3 sequences; 6.5% of them were counted only once. The ten largest clones represent about 6.5% of the sample.

The receptor was isolated from a human donor in good health (CMV status not recorded). Some clones in this sample may be carry-over from other donors' samples. Sample: PBMCs. This receptor chain uses TRBV20-1 and TRBJ2-5, with the D gene uncertain. The nucleotides are TGCAGTGCCAGATACCAAGAGACCCAGTACTTC. Its translation reads: CSARYQETQYF.